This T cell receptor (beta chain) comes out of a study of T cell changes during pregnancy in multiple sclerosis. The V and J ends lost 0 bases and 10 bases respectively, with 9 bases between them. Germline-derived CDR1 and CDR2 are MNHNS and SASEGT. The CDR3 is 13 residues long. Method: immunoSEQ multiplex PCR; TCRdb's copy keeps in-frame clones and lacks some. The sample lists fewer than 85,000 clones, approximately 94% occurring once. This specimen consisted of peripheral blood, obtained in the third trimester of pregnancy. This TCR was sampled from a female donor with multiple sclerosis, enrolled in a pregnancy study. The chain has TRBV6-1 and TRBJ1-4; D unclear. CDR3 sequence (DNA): TGTGCCAGCAGTGAAGCGAGTTTTGGAAAACTGTTTTTT. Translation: CASSEASFGKLFF.